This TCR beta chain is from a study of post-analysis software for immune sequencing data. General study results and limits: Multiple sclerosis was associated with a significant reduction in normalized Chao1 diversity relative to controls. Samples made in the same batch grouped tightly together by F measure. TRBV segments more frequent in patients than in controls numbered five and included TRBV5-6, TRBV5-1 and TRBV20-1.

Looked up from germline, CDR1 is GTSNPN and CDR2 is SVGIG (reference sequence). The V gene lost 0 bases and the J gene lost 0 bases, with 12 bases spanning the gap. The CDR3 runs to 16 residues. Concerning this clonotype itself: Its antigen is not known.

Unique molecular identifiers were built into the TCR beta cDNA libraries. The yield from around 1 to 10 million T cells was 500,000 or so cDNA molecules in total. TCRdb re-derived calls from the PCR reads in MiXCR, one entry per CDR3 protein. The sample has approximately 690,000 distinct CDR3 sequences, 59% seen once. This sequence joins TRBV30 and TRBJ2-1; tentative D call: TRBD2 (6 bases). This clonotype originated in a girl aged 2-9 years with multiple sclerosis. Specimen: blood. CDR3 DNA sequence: TGTGCCTGGAGTGTACGGGAGAAGAGCTCCTACAATGAGCAGTTCTTC. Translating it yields CAWSVREKSSYNEQFF. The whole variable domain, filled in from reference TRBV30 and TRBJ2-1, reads SQTIHQWPATLVQPVGSPLSLECTVEGTSNPNLYWYRQAAGRGLQLLFYSVGIGQISSEVPQNLSASRPQDRQFILSSKKLLLSDSGFYLCAWSVREKSSYNEQFFGPGTRLTVL.